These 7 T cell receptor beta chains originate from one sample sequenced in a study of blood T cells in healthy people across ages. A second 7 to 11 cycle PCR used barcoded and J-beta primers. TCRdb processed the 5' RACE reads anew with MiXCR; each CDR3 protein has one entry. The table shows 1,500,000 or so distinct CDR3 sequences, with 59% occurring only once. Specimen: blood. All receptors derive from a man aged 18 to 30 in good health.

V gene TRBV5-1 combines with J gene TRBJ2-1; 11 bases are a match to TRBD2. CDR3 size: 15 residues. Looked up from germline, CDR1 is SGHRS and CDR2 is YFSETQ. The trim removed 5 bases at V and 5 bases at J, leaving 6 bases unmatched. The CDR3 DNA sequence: TGCGCCAGCAGTCCGGGACTAGCGGAACACAATGAGCAGTTCTTC. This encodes CASSPGLAEHNEQFF.

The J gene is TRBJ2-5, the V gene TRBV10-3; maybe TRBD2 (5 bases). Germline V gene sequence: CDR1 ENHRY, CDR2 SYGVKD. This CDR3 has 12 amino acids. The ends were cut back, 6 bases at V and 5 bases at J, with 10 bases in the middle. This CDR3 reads CAIRELEETQYF. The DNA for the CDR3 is TGTGCCATCAGGGAACTAGAGGAGACCCAGTACTTC.

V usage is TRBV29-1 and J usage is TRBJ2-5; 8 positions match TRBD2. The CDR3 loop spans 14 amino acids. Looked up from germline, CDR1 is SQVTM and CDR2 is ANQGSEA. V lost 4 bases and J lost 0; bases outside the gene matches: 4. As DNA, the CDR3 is TGCAGCGTTGTCCAGCGGGGGTACCAAGAGACCCAGTACTTC. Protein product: CSVVQRGYQETQYF.

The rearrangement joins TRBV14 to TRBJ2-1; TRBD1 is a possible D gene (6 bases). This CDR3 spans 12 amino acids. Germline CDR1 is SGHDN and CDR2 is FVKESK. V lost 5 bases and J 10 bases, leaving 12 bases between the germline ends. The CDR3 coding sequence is TGTGCCAGCAGCGCCTCAGGGGTAGAGCAGTTCTTC. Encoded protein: CASSASGVEQFF.

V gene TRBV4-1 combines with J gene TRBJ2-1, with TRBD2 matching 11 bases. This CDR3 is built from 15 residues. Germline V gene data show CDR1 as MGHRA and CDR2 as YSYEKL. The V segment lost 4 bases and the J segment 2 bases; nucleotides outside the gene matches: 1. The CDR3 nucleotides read TGCGCCAGCAGCCCTAGCGGGAGGACCTACAATGAGCAGTTCTTC. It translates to CASSPSGRTYNEQFF.

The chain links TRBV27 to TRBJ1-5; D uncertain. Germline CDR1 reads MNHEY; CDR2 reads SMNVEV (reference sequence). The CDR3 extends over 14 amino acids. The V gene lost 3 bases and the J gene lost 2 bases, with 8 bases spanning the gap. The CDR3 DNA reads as TGTGCCAGCAGTTTCGGACGGCGCAATCAGCCCCAGCATTTT. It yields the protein CASSFGRRNQPQHF.

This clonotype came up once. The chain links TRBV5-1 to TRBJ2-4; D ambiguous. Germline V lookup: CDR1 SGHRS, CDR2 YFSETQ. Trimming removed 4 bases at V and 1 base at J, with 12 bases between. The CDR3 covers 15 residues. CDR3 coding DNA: TGCGCCAGCAGCCCGGTTGAGACGGCCAAAAACATTCAGTACTTC. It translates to CASSPVETAKNIQYF. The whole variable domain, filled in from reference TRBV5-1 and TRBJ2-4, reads KAGVTQTPRYLIKTRGQQVTLSCSPISGHRSVSWYQQTPGQGLQFLFEYFSETQRNKGNFPGRFSGRQFSNSRSEMNVSTLELGDSALYLCASSPVETAKNIQYFGAGTRLSVL.